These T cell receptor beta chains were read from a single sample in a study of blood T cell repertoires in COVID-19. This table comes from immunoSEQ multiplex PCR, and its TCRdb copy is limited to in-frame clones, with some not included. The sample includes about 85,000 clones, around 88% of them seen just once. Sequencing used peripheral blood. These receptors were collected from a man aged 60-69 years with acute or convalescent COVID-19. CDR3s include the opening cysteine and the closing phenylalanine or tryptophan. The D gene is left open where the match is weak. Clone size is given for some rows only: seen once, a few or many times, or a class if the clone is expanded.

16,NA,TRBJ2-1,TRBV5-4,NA,CASSLGLRGTDGEQFF,TGTGCCAGCAGCTTGGGACTACGGGGGACCGACGGTGAGCAGTTCTTC
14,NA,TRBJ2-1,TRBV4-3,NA,CASSQTGSRDEQFF,TGCGCCAGCAGCCAAACAGGGTCCCGGGATGAGCAGTTCTTC
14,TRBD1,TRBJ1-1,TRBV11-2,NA,CASIPGQMNTEAFF,TGTGCCAGCATCCCGGGACAGATGAACACTGAAGCTTTCTTT
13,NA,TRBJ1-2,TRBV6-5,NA,CASTRTDNYGYTF,TGTGCCAGCACCCGGACAGATAACTATGGCTACACCTTC
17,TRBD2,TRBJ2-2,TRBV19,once,CASSGEGLAGYTGELFF,TGTGCCAGTAGTGGAGAGGGACTAGCGGGGTACACCGGGGAGCTGTTTTTT
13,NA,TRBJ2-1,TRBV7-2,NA,CASSVAGYNEQFF,TGTGCCAGCAGCGTTGCGGGGTACAATGAGCAGTTCTTC
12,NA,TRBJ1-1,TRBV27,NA,CASSPGEPGAFF,TGTGCCAGCAGTCCCGGCGAACCCGGGGCTTTCTTT
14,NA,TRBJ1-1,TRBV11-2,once,CASSLEGVNTEAFF,TGTGCCAGCAGCTTAGAAGGGGTCAACACTGAAGCTTTCTTT
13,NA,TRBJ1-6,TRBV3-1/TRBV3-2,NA,CASSQDGNSPLHF,TGTGCCAGCAGCCAAGACGGGAATTCACCCCTCCACTTT
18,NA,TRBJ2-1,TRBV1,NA,CTSSLRTSGVKTYNEQFF,TGCACCAGCAGCCTCAGGACTAGCGGGGTTAAGACGTACAATGAGCAGTTCTTC
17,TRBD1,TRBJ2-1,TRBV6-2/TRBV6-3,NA,CASSYSVDRVIHNEQFF,TGTGCCAGCAGTTACTCGGTTGACAGGGTAATCCACAATGAGCAGTTCTTC
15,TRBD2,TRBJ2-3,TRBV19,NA,CASSILAGGTDTQYF,TGTGCCAGTAGTATATTAGCGGGGGGCACAGATACGCAGTATTTT
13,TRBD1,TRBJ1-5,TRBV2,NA,CASSATGPSAQHF,TGTGCCAGCAGTGCGACAGGGCCCTCAGCCCAGCATTTT
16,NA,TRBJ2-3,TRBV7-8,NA,CASSLGSVVASDTQYF,TGTGCCAGCAGCTTAGGTAGTGTGGTAGCATCAGATACGCAGTATTTT
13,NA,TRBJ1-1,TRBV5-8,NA,CASTLYGDTEAFF,TGTGCCAGCACCCTTTACGGGGACACTGAAGCTTTCTTT
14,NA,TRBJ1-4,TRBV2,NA,CASRQDPPNEKLFF,TGTGCCAGCAGACAGGACCCACCTAATGAAAAACTGTTTTTT
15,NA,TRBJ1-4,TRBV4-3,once,CASSRQGRENEKLFF,TGCGCCAGCAGCCGCCAGGGACGGGAGAATGAAAAACTGTTTTTT
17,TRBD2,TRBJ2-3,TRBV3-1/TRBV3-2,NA,CASSHTSGGASTDTQYF,TGTGCCAGCAGCCATACTAGCGGGGGGGCCTCCACAGATACGCAGTATTTT
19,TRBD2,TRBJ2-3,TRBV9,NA,CASSVALEVAGGPTDTQYF,TGTGCCAGCAGCGTAGCTCTGGAGGTAGCGGGGGGGCCTACAGATACGCAGTATTTT
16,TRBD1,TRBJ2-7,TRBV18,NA,CASSQRSQGSSYEQYF,TGTGCCAGCTCACAGAGATCACAGGGGAGCTCCTACGAGCAGTACTTC
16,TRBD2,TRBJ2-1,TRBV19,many,CASSNGLAGGRGEQFF,TGTGCCAGTAGTAATGGACTAGCGGGGGGCCGAGGTGAGCAGTTCTTC
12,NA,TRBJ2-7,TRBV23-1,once,CASSHGNYEQYF,TGCGCCAGCAGTCATGGCAATTACGAGCAGTACTTC
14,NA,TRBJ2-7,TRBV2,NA,CASNAGLSSYEQYF,TGTGCCAGCAACGCAGGACTCTCGTCCTACGAGCAGTACTTC
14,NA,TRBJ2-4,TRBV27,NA,CASSLSNSLGIQYF,TGTGCCAGCAGTTTATCGAACAGCCTTGGCATTCAGTACTTC
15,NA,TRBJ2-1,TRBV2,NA,CASNRGGGSYNEQFF,TGTGCCAGCAACCGAGGGGGGGGCTCCTACAATGAGCAGTTCTTC
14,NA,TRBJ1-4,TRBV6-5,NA,CASSRGATNEKLFF,TGTGCCAGCAGTAGGGGTGCAACTAATGAAAAACTGTTTTTT
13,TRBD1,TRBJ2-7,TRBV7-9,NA,CASSFGTAYEQYF,TGTGCCAGCAGCTTCGGGACAGCCTACGAGCAGTACTTC
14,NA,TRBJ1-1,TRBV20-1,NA,CSASSLAGNTEAFF,TGCAGTGCTAGTAGTCTGGCGGGGAACACTGAAGCTTTCTTT
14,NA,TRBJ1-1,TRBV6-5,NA,CASSLNPGVLEAFF,TGTGCCAGCAGCTTAAATCCAGGGGTCTTAGAAGCTTTCTTT
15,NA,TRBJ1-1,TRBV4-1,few,CASSPQVIGSTEAFF,TGCGCCAGCAGCCCTCAGGTAATCGGAAGCACTGAAGCTTTCTTT
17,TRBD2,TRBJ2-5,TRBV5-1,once,CASRPPLVGGGVETQYF,TGCGCCAGCAGGCCTCCACTGGTTGGCGGGGGGGTGGAGACCCAGTACTTC
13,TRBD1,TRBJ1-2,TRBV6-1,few,CASSDSPDRADTF,TGTGCCAGCAGTGATAGTCCGGACAGGGCGGACACCTTC
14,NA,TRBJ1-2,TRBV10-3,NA,CAITETTANYGYTF,TGTGCCATCACAGAGACGACAGCCAACTATGGCTACACCTTC
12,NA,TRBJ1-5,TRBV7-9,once,CASEGGNQPQHF,TGTGCCAGCGAGGGGGGCAATCAGCCCCAGCATTTT
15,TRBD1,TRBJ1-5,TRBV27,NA,CASSFRGVENQPQHF,TGTGCCAGCAGTTTCAGGGGGGTAGAAAATCAGCCCCAGCATTTT
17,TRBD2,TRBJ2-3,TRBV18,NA,CASSPKLAGEEGDTQYF,TGTGCCAGCTCACCAAAACTAGCGGGGGAGGAGGGAGATACGCAGTATTTT